This T cell receptor (beta chain) was sequenced during a study of human T cells and chemical hapten exposure (dated by TCRdb to the early 2020s). A note on the overall study: For sensitization, 2% DPC in acetone was applied to a roughly 2 cm by roughly 2 cm area of upper inner arm skin. Throughout the roughly 26-week study period, patients were also given weekly therapeutic DPC doses on the scalp. Patch tests used Finn chambers with 0.01% DPC on the upper back, scored after 6 days by International Contact Dermatitis Research Group standards. Most of the patients in the cohort were female, and the cohort covered alopecia areata with under or over 50% scalp involvement, alopecia totalis and alopecia universalis. The libraries were sequenced as a pool, and the TCR yield per sample differed mostly because of small variations in library volumes within the pool. Peripheral blood TCR repertoire changes were tracked in vivo in alopecia patients during primary and secondary sensitization to the hapten diphenylcyclopropenone (DPC). Blood samples were taken from patients before sensitization (week 0) and then at 2, 6 and about 24 weeks after DPC sensitization. Blood for TCR sequencing was provided by twenty-nine alopecia patients at one to four time points (pre-sensitization, 2, 6 and 24 weeks). Study-wide findings and limitations: Alopecia, a presumed autoimmune disease, was present in all patients, so the immune response of the patients might differ from that of healthy individuals. DPC sensitization did not change the number of TCRs with a frequency above 1 in 1000, and there was no evidence of changes in global repertoire structure. Compared with pre-sensitization or healthy control sets, expanded TCRs formed significantly more large CDR3 similarity clusters, which is consistent with antigen-driven responses. Repeated subsampling changed both the strength of the expansion versus patch-test correlation and the threshold at which the correlation became significant. Patch test score was positively correlated with the number of PT1 expanded TCRs, with significance at thresholds 8, 16 and 32 but not at 4.

Trimming removed 3 bases from V and 10 bases from J, leaving 10 bases between the germline ends. The CDR3, from cysteine to phenylalanine, totals 12 residues. The CDR3 DNA has 36 bases and is translated from base 1. Libraries were constructed by RACE. The sequencing machine was a NextSeq 500. During library preparation, unique molecular identifiers were attached to individual cDNA molecules so that TCRs could be counted in a quantitative, reproducible way. Each blood RNA sample was used to sequence both TCR alpha and TCR beta chains. Per the authors' processing: The median number of TCRs per sample was 95,638, ranging from about 23,224 to 700,000. The Decombinator software suite was used to annotate the V, J and CDR3 of the TCR reads. For the PS versus PT1 abundance plots, all samples were subsampled to the same number of TCRs (28,000). Expanded TCRs were defined as absent before sensitization and observed at least eight times at the 2-week time point. TCRdb handled the public reads itself, with Q25 trimming in fastp and clone calling in MiXCR, and kept productive beta chains. Here each entry gathers all rows of one CDR3 protein and keeps the most common genes and DNA. TCRdb's processing, not the authors', yielded these V and J calls. This sample holds roughly 100,000 distinct CDR3 sequences; about 34% were observed only once. The ten largest clones capture less than 3% of the sample.

The time point label on this specimen signifies: patch test 3, about 24 weeks after DPC sensitization. The treatment or condition label here, explained by the study, means: therapeutic diphenylcyclopropenone sensitization with weekly scalp DPC. Blood at each patch-test visit was drawn before the patch test was applied. Eligible patients were aged 18 to 70, diagnosed with alopecia, deemed suitable for DPC therapy, and excluded if pregnant. Total RNA was isolated from unfractionated whole blood collected in Tempus Blood RNA tubes. Details on this clonotype: Its antigen specificity is not known. No clone much larger than this one lies a single base away; base qualities are absent.

The clonotype was recovered from a man aged 35-49 years with alopecia areata. Some clones in this sample may be carry-over from other donors' samples. Source: whole blood, taken in connection with sensitization to the hapten diphenylcyclopropenone (DPC). The chain is made from TRBV12-3 or TRBV12-4 and TRBJ2-1, and perhaps TRBD2 as D gene, on 5 matching bases. The encoded CDR3 is CASSFGGREQFF. The DNA sequence is given as TGTGCCAGCAGTTTTGGCGGGCGCGAGCAGTTCTTC.